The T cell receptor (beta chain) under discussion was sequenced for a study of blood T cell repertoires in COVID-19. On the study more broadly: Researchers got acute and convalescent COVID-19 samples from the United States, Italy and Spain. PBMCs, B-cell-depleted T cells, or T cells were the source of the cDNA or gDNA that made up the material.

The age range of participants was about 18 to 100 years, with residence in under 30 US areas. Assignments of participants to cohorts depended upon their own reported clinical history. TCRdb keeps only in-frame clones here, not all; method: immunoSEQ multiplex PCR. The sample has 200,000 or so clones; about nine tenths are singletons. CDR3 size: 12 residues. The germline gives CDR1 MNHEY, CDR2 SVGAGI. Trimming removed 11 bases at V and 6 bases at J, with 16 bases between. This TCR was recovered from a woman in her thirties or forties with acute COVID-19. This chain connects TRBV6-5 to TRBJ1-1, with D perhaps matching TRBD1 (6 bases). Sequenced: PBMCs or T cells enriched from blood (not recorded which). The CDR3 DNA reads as TGTGCCTCCTCAGGGGTATGGGCTGAAGCTTTCTTT. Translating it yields CASSGVWAEAFF.